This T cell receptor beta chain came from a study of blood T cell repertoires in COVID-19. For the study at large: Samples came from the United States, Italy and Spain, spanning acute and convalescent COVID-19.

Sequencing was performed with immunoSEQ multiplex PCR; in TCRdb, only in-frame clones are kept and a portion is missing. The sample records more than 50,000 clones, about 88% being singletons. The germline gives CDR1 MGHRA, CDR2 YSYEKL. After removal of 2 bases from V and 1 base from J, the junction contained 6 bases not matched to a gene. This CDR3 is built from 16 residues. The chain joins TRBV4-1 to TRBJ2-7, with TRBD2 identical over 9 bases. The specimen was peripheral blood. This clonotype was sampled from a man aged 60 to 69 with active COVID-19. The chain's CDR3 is CASSQYSGRPSYEQYF. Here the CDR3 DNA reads TGCGCCAGCAGCCAATACAGCGGGAGGCCGTCCTACGAGCAGTACTTC.